Listed below are T cell receptor beta chains from one sample, sequenced in a study of molecular identifiers for immune sequencing clone quantification. Using its own MiXCR run on the PCR reads, TCRdb lists one record per CDR3 protein. The sample lists roughly 320,000 distinct CDR3 sequences, 20% to 25% occurring once. Sequencing was performed on naive CD8+ T cells from blood, with Jurkat cell RNA spiked in. The receptors were sampled from a human donor in good health. Some libraries in this study had Jurkat cell RNA spiked in. Each CDR3 is given with its conserved first and last residue. A D gene is named only where the DNA matches it firmly. Size tells how often a clone was seen (once, few, many) or the class of an expanded clone, and some rows leave it out.

j_gene: TRBJ1-1; v_gene: TRBV6-6; abundance: many; d_gene: NA; CDR3aa: CASSPRVTEAFF; CDR3nt: TGTGCCAGCAGTCCGAGGGTCACTGAAGCTTTCTTT
j_gene: TRBJ2-5; v_gene: TRBV4-1; abundance: many; d_gene: NA; CDR3aa: CASSQVMEETQYF; CDR3nt: TGCGCCAGCAGCCAAGTGATGGAAGAGACCCAGTACTTC
j_gene: TRBJ2-2; v_gene: TRBV4-1; abundance: many; d_gene: NA; CDR3aa: CASSHPGAGELFF; CDR3nt: TGCGCCAGCAGCCATCCAGGGGCCGGGGAGCTGTTTTTT
j_gene: TRBJ1-1; v_gene: TRBV10-3; abundance: NA; d_gene: NA; CDR3aa: CAINQLGPSSTEAFF; CDR3nt: TGTGCCATCAACCAATTAGGACCCTCGAGCACTGAAGCTTTCTTT
j_gene: TRBJ1-4; v_gene: TRBV7-9; abundance: many; d_gene: TRBD1; CDR3aa: CASSSGTDPEKLFF; CDR3nt: TGTGCCAGCAGCTCCGGGACAGATCCTGAAAAACTGTTTTTT
j_gene: TRBJ2-7; v_gene: TRBV28; abundance: many; d_gene: NA; CDR3aa: CASSFYGGGQSYEQYF; CDR3nt: TGTGCCAGCAGTTTTTACGGTGGGGGCCAGTCCTACGAGCAGTACTTC
j_gene: TRBJ1-1; v_gene: TRBV28; abundance: many; d_gene: NA; CDR3aa: CASSFRRLPEAFF; CDR3nt: TGTGCCAGCAGTTTTCGGCGTCTGCCTGAAGCTTTCTTT
j_gene: TRBJ2-5; v_gene: TRBV29-1; abundance: many; d_gene: NA; CDR3aa: CSVEIGGQLKETQYF; CDR3nt: TGCAGCGTTGAGATCGGGGGACAGTTAAAGGAGACCCAGTACTTC
j_gene: TRBJ1-1; v_gene: TRBV10-3; abundance: NA; d_gene: NA; CDR3aa: CAISEPGQQVNTEAFF; CDR3nt: TGTGCCATCAGTGAGCCTGGACAGCAAGTGAACACTGAAGCTTTCTTT
j_gene: TRBJ2-1; v_gene: TRBV19; abundance: NA; d_gene: NA; CDR3aa: CASGGYNEQFF; CDR3nt: TGTGCCAGTGGTGGCTACAATGAGCAGTTCTTC
j_gene: TRBJ2-7; v_gene: TRBV6-5; abundance: many; d_gene: NA; CDR3aa: CASSYREGSSYEQYF; CDR3nt: TGTGCCAGCAGTTACCGTGAGGGTAGCTCCTACGAGCAGTACTTC
j_gene: TRBJ2-7; v_gene: TRBV29-1; abundance: few; d_gene: NA; CDR3aa: CSVTGGTGYEQYF; CDR3nt: TGCAGCGTGACCGGGGGAACAGGCTACGAGCAGTACTTC
j_gene: TRBJ2-2; v_gene: TRBV4-3; abundance: NA; d_gene: TRBD1; CDR3aa: CASSLPGTGDSGELFF; CDR3nt: TGCGCCAGCAGCCTCCCCGGGACAGGGGATTCCGGGGAGCTGTTTTTT
j_gene: TRBJ2-3; v_gene: TRBV23-1; abundance: NA; d_gene: TRBD2; CDR3aa: CADPAGGGDTDTQYF; CDR3nt: TGCGCAGACCCCGCGGGGGGGGGGGACACAGATACGCAGTATTTT
j_gene: TRBJ2-2; v_gene: TRBV20-1; abundance: many; d_gene: NA; CDR3aa: CSAISVTGELFF; CDR3nt: TGCAGTGCTATTTCGGTCACCGGGGAGCTGTTTTTT
j_gene: TRBJ1-6; v_gene: TRBV20-1; abundance: many; d_gene: NA; CDR3aa: CSARDIEWDTLHF; CDR3nt: TGCAGTGCTAGAGATATTGAATGGGACACTCTCCACTTT
j_gene: TRBJ2-5; v_gene: TRBV27; abundance: many; d_gene: NA; CDR3aa: CASSFAGTQETQYF; CDR3nt: TGTGCCAGCAGTTTCGCGGGGACCCAAGAGACCCAGTACTTC
j_gene: TRBJ2-6; v_gene: TRBV28; abundance: many; d_gene: NA; CDR3aa: CASSSRHVRFGANVLTF; CDR3nt: TGTGCCAGCAGTTCGCGACATGTGAGGTTCGGGGCCAACGTCCTGACTTTC
j_gene: TRBJ2-7; v_gene: TRBV6-5; abundance: many; d_gene: NA; CDR3aa: CASSYTKYTSYEQYF; CDR3nt: TGTGCCAGCAGTTACACGAAATATACGTCCTACGAGCAGTACTTC
j_gene: TRBJ2-1; v_gene: TRBV9; abundance: many; d_gene: NA; CDR3aa: CASSATRGNEQFF; CDR3nt: TGTGCCAGCAGCGCCACACGAGGCAATGAGCAGTTCTTC
j_gene: TRBJ1-3; v_gene: TRBV3-1; abundance: NA; d_gene: NA; CDR3aa: CASSQGHGPGDTIYF; CDR3nt: TGTGCCAGCAGCCAAGGCCACGGCCCGGGAGACACCATATATTTT
j_gene: TRBJ1-5; v_gene: TRBV27; abundance: few; d_gene: NA; CDR3aa: CASSLIFGGRHSNQPQHF; CDR3nt: TGTGCCAGCAGTTTGATATTTGGGGGCAGACATAGCAATCAGCCCCAGCATTTT
j_gene: TRBJ2-6; v_gene: TRBV19; abundance: few; d_gene: TRBD1; CDR3aa: CASSIWTGVGSGANVLTF; CDR3nt: TGTGCCAGTAGTATATGGACAGGGGTGGGCTCTGGGGCCAACGTCCTGACTTTC
j_gene: TRBJ2-3; v_gene: TRBV7-9; abundance: many; d_gene: TRBD2; CDR3aa: CASSPPGLATDTQYF; CDR3nt: TGTGCCAGCAGCCCCCCGGGACTAGCGACAGATACGCAGTATTTT
j_gene: TRBJ2-7; v_gene: TRBV12-3/TRBV12-4; abundance: few; d_gene: TRBD2; CDR3aa: CASSPAGLAGSANYEQYF; CDR3nt: TGTGCCAGCAGTCCGGCGGGACTAGCGGGATCCGCGAACTACGAGCAGTACTTC
j_gene: TRBJ2-7; v_gene: TRBV25-1; abundance: many; d_gene: NA; CDR3aa: CASSEEEQYF; CDR3nt: TGTGCCAGCAGTGAGGAAGAGCAGTACTTC
j_gene: TRBJ1-6; v_gene: TRBV7-2; abundance: many; d_gene: NA; CDR3aa: CASSPGPWGYNSPLHF; CDR3nt: TGTGCCAGCAGCCCGGGGCCGTGGGGCTATAATTCACCCCTCCACTTT
j_gene: TRBJ2-1; v_gene: TRBV28; abundance: many; d_gene: NA; CDR3aa: CASSPGQGSAREQFF; CDR3nt: TGTGCCAGCAGTCCTGGGCAGGGGTCGGCCCGAGAGCAGTTCTTC
j_gene: TRBJ1-1; v_gene: TRBV27; abundance: NA; d_gene: TRBD1; CDR3aa: CASSLQTGHGTEAFF; CDR3nt: TGTGCCAGCAGTTTACAGACAGGGCATGGCACTGAAGCTTTCTTT
j_gene: TRBJ2-7; v_gene: TRBV20-1; abundance: NA; d_gene: NA; CDR3aa: CSARLKLSSYEQYF; CDR3nt: TGCAGTGCTAGGTTAAAGTTAAGCTCCTACGAGCAGTACTTC
j_gene: TRBJ2-1; v_gene: TRBV24-1; abundance: NA; d_gene: NA; CDR3aa: CATSDLTEQFF; CDR3nt: TGTGCCACCAGTGACCTTACTGAGCAGTTCTTC
j_gene: TRBJ2-3; v_gene: TRBV7-9; abundance: once; d_gene: NA; CDR3aa: CASSSGTYTQYF; CDR3nt: TGTGCCAGCAGCTCGGGCACATATACGCAGTATTTT
j_gene: TRBJ1-4; v_gene: TRBV27; abundance: few; d_gene: TRBD1; CDR3aa: CASSFVPRDRRNNEKLFF; CDR3nt: TGTGCCAGCAGTTTCGTCCCCCGGGACAGGAGGAATAATGAAAAACTGTTTTTT
j_gene: TRBJ2-7; v_gene: TRBV4-1; abundance: many; d_gene: TRBD2; CDR3aa: CASSHLTSGGYEQYF; CDR3nt: TGCGCCAGCAGCCACCTGACTAGCGGGGGATACGAGCAGTACTTC
j_gene: TRBJ1-4; v_gene: TRBV4-3; abundance: many; d_gene: TRBD1; CDR3aa: CASSQGGTGVEKLFF; CDR3nt: TGCGCCAGCAGTCAAGGTGGGACAGGGGTGGAAAAACTGTTTTTT
j_gene: TRBJ2-2; v_gene: TRBV11-1; abundance: NA; d_gene: TRBD1; CDR3aa: CASSWRTGAGELFF; CDR3nt: TGTGCCAGCAGCTGGCGGACAGGCGCCGGGGAGCTGTTTTTT
j_gene: TRBJ1-5; v_gene: TRBV5-6; abundance: many; d_gene: NA; CDR3aa: CASSLGVSNQPQHF; CDR3nt: TGTGCCAGCAGCTTGGGGGTGAGCAATCAGCCCCAGCATTTT
j_gene: TRBJ2-1; v_gene: TRBV3-1; abundance: NA; d_gene: NA; CDR3aa: CASSQESRGYEQFF; CDR3nt: TGTGCCAGCAGCCAGGAGAGCAGGGGTTATGAGCAGTTCTTC
j_gene: TRBJ2-3; v_gene: TRBV5-6; abundance: NA; d_gene: TRBD1; CDR3aa: CASRRQGFHPDTQYF; CDR3nt: TGTGCCAGCAGGCGACAGGGTTTTCACCCAGATACGCAGTATTTT
j_gene: TRBJ2-7; v_gene: TRBV20-1; abundance: many; d_gene: TRBD2; CDR3aa: CSARRTSGIDWQYF; CDR3nt: TGCAGTGCTAGACGGACTAGCGGGATCGATTGGCAGTACTTC
j_gene: TRBJ2-3; v_gene: TRBV6-5; abundance: many; d_gene: NA; CDR3aa: CASSYSPLNTDTQYF; CDR3nt: TGTGCCAGCAGTTACTCACCCCTTAACACAGATACGCAGTATTTT
j_gene: TRBJ1-5; v_gene: TRBV2; abundance: many; d_gene: NA; CDR3aa: CASSERYPNQPQHF; CDR3nt: TGTGCCAGCAGTGAACGCTATCCGAATCAGCCCCAGCATTTT